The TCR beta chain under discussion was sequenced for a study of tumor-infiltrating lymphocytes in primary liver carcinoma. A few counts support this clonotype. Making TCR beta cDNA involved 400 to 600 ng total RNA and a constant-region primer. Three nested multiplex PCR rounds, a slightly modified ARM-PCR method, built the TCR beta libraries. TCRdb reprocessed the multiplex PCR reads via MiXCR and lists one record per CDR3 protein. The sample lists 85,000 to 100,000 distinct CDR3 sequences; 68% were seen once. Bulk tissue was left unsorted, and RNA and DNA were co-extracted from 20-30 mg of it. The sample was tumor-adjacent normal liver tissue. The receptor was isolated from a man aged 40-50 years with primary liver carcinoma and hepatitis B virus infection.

The CDR3 loop is CASSLTPGNNEQFF. In nucleotides, the CDR3 is TGCGCCAGCAGCCTAACTCCGGGAAACAATGAGCAGTTCTTC. The chain has TRBV5-1 and TRBJ2-1, with TRBD2 as a possible D gene (5 bases). The CDR3 is 14 residues long. Looked up from germline, CDR1 is SGHRS and CDR2 is YFSETQ. With 4 bases removed from V and 5 bases from J, the gap between germline ends came to 13 bases.